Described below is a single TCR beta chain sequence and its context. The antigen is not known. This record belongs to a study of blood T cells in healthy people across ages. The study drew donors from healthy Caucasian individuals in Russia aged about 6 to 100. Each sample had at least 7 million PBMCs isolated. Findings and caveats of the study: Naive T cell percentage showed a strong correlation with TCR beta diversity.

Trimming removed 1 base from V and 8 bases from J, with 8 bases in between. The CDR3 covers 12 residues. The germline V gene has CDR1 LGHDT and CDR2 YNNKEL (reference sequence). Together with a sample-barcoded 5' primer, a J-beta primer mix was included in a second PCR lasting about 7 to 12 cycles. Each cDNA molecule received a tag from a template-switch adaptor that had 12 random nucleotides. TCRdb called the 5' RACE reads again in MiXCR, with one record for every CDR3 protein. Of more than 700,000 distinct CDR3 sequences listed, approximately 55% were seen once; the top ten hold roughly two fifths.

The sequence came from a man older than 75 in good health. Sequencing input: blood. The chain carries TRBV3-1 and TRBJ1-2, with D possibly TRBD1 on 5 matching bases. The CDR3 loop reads CASSQGGNGYTF. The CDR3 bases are TGTGCCAGCAGCCAAGGGGGGAACGGCTACACCTTC.